Included here is one TCR beta chain sequence, with context. The antigen is undetermined. Germline CDR1 SEHNR, CDR2 FQNEAQ (reference sequence). The CDR3 spans 14 residues. V was shortened by 8 bases and J by 8 bases, with 18 bases between the two germline ends. The entry originates in a study of Graves' ophthalmopathy and Graves' hyperthyroidism. Study in general: Stable hyperthyroidism denotes an absence of ophthalmopathy throughout 18 months of follow-up. Findings of the study overall: In blood, most expanded thyroid clonotypes above 0.001 frequency were also detected.

Amplifying from RNA transcripts, the study obtained TCR beta CDR3 regions. After a first-round RT-PCR with HTBI primers, a second-round multiplex PCR was run. TCRdb re-called the multiplex PCR reads through MiXCR, storing one row per CDR3 protein. This sample carries some 1.1 million distinct CDR3 sequences, roughly two fifths of them seen once, and the ten largest clones take more than 9.5%. Patients were left out if they had other autoimmune diseases, uncontrolled infections, pregnancy or lactation. The source of this sequence is an adult man with Graves' hyperthyroidism. V is TRBV7-9 and J is TRBJ1-4; weak D call: TRBD1 (6 bases). The sequencing sample was made of peripheral blood or thyroid tissue (not recorded which). The CDR3 loop reads CASGFGGAGEKLFF. CDR3 in DNA: TGTGCCAGCGGGTTTGGGGGGGCAGGAGAAAAACTGTTTTTT.